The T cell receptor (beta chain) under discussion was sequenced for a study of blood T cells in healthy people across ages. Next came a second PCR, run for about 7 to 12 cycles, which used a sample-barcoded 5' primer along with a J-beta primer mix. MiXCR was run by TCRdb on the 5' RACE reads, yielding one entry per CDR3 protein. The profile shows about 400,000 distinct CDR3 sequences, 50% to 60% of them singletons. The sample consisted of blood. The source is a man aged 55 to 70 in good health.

The CDR3 nucleotides read TGTGCCAGCAGCCTCGGACTGACTGAAGCTTTCTTT. Translation gives CASSLGLTEAFF. This chain links TRBV25-1 with TRBJ1-1; D unclear. Trimming took 6 bases from V and 5 from J, leaving 10 bases between them. In germline, CDR1 is MGHDK, CDR2 SYGVNS. The CDR3 length is 12 residues.